This T cell receptor beta chain comes out of a study of blood T cell repertoires in COVID-19. Germline CDR1 reads MNHEY; CDR2 reads SVGAGI. Trimming cost V 5 bases and J 6 bases; bases outside gene matches: 3. There are 15 residues in the CDR3. As originally analysed: Reference gene primer amplification gave estimated nucleated cell counts. The data were produced by immunoSEQ multiplex PCR, yet TCRdb's version contains in-frame clones alone and is incomplete. The DNA gave D and trimming, while V, J and clone size come from that table. In the table there are some 150,000 clones, around four fifths of which are singletons.

This chain joins TRBV6-5 and TRBJ2-2, with 13 bases matching TRBD2. The TCR sequence derives from a woman between 45 and 65 years old who had recovered from COVID-19. Material: PBMCs or T cells enriched from blood (not recorded which). The CDR3 protein is CASSTGLAGSGELFF. DNA for the CDR3: TGTGCCAGCAGTACGGGACTAGCGGGGTCCGGGGAGCTGTTTTTT.